The rows below give T cell receptor beta chains drawn from one sample of a study of identical twins. One entry per CDR3 protein results from TCRdb running MiXCR on the 5' RACE reads. The sample includes approximately 280,000 distinct CDR3 sequences, about 8.9% of them seen just once. The data were also submitted as part of a second study, on yellow fever vaccine responses in identical twins.

Sequencing used memory (CD45RO+) T cells sorted from blood. These receptor sequences come from a woman between 18 and 30 years old in good health. Both conserved end residues are part of each CDR3. Each record gives: J gene, clone size, V gene, CDR3 length, CDR3 protein. Clone sizes are given selectively: once, few, many, or a class where the clone is expanded.

j_call: TRBJ2-1
clone_size: few
v_call: TRBV7-9
cdr3_length: 15
cdr3_aa: CASSRLGQGRNEQFF

j_call: TRBJ1-6
clone_size: many
v_call: TRBV12-3/TRBV12-4
cdr3_length: 15
cdr3_aa: CASSPRQAYNSPLHF

j_call: TRBJ2-5
clone_size: .
v_call: TRBV9
cdr3_length: 16
cdr3_aa: CASSVTQGNVGETQYF

j_call: TRBJ1-4
clone_size: many
v_call: TRBV4-1
cdr3_length: 15
cdr3_aa: CASSRRDRRDEKLFF

j_call: TRBJ1-1
clone_size: many
v_call: TRBV20-1
cdr3_length: 13
cdr3_aa: CTGAGGTTTEAFF

j_call: TRBJ2-6
clone_size: few
v_call: TRBV5-1
cdr3_length: 17
cdr3_aa: CASSLVGAGTGANVLTF

j_call: TRBJ2-5
clone_size: .
v_call: TRBV4-2
cdr3_length: 13
cdr3_aa: CASSQGRRGTQYF

j_call: TRBJ1-4
clone_size: many
v_call: TRBV12-3/TRBV12-4
cdr3_length: 13
cdr3_aa: CASCASGHEKLFF

j_call: TRBJ2-6
clone_size: .
v_call: TRBV9
cdr3_length: 17
cdr3_aa: CASSPPGTGSGANVLTF

j_call: TRBJ1-4
clone_size: many
v_call: TRBV12-3/TRBV12-4
cdr3_length: 15
cdr3_aa: CASSLGMLANEKLFF

j_call: TRBJ2-1
clone_size: .
v_call: TRBV20-1
cdr3_length: 16
cdr3_aa: CSARDLRRGGHTEQFF

j_call: TRBJ2-7
clone_size: .
v_call: TRBV19
cdr3_length: 15
cdr3_aa: CASSLNRGQGYEQYF

j_call: TRBJ2-2
clone_size: .
v_call: TRBV7-2
cdr3_length: 17
cdr3_aa: CASSQIAGGSNTGDLFF

j_call: TRBJ1-1
clone_size: .
v_call: TRBV3-1
cdr3_length: 13
cdr3_aa: CASVSRGRTEAFF

j_call: TRBJ2-5
clone_size: many
v_call: TRBV5-1
cdr3_length: 14
cdr3_aa: CASSPGGVWKTQYF

j_call: TRBJ2-3
clone_size: many
v_call: TRBV28
cdr3_length: 16
cdr3_aa: CASSLRQGLHTDTQYF

j_call: TRBJ2-1
clone_size: .
v_call: TRBV10-1
cdr3_length: 12
cdr3_aa: CASSDAGKTGFF

j_call: TRBJ1-6
clone_size: few
v_call: TRBV5-1
cdr3_length: 16
cdr3_aa: CASSLGQSLENSPLHF

j_call: TRBJ2-1
clone_size: few
v_call: TRBV9
cdr3_length: 16
cdr3_aa: CASSGGLAGPYNEQFF

j_call: TRBJ2-1
clone_size: few
v_call: TRBV25-1
cdr3_length: 14
cdr3_aa: CASSESRFYNEQFF

j_call: TRBJ2-7
clone_size: few
v_call: TRBV28
cdr3_length: 16
cdr3_aa: CASSLPGFAGGYEQYF

j_call: TRBJ2-1
clone_size: many
v_call: TRBV12-3/TRBV12-4
cdr3_length: 13
cdr3_aa: CASRVDGGNEQFF

j_call: TRBJ2-2
clone_size: few
v_call: TRBV6-1
cdr3_length: 16
cdr3_aa: CASSENRVANTGELFF

j_call: TRBJ2-3
clone_size: few
v_call: TRBV20-1
cdr3_length: 14
cdr3_aa: CSARPSGSWDTQYF

j_call: TRBJ2-7
clone_size: .
v_call: TRBV6-1
cdr3_length: 15
cdr3_aa: CASTRGAGGPYEQYF

j_call: TRBJ1-6
clone_size: .
v_call: TRBV7-9
cdr3_length: 13
cdr3_aa: CATVRQVDSPLHF

j_call: TRBJ2-1
clone_size: few
v_call: TRBV18
cdr3_length: 14
cdr3_aa: CASSPAGGSNEQFF

j_call: TRBJ1-1
clone_size: many
v_call: TRBV3-1
cdr3_length: 15
cdr3_aa: CASSHYRGLVTEAFF

j_call: TRBJ2-3
clone_size: few
v_call: TRBV11-1
cdr3_length: 16
cdr3_aa: CASSSPGQGTLRPQYF

j_call: TRBJ2-2
clone_size: few
v_call: TRBV5-1
cdr3_length: 16
cdr3_aa: CASRQATGGRTGELFF

j_call: TRBJ2-1
clone_size: .
v_call: TRBV7-9
cdr3_length: 11
cdr3_aa: CASSLRAEQFF

j_call: TRBJ2-3
clone_size: few
v_call: TRBV5-1
cdr3_length: 16
cdr3_aa: CASSLTGTASTDTQYF

j_call: TRBJ2-3
clone_size: many
v_call: TRBV21-1
cdr3_length: 17
cdr3_aa: CASNEGGLRPRRNTQYF

j_call: TRBJ2-3
clone_size: many
v_call: TRBV5-1
cdr3_length: 16
cdr3_aa: CASRGTSGVATDTQYF

j_call: TRBJ2-1
clone_size: few
v_call: TRBV12-3/TRBV12-4
cdr3_length: 12
cdr3_aa: CPSSSRYNEQFF

j_call: TRBJ1-5
clone_size: many
v_call: TRBV28
cdr3_length: 18
cdr3_aa: CASSLWSGGVESNQPQHF

j_call: TRBJ2-5
clone_size: few
v_call: TRBV12-3/TRBV12-4
cdr3_length: 14
cdr3_aa: CASSTGQGWETQYF

j_call: TRBJ1-1
clone_size: .
v_call: TRBV2
cdr3_length: 12
cdr3_aa: CASSEGDTEAFF

j_call: TRBJ2-1
clone_size: many
v_call: TRBV20-1
cdr3_length: 16
cdr3_aa: CSAPRPGGPNFNEQFF

j_call: TRBJ1-1
clone_size: many
v_call: TRBV7-9
cdr3_length: 16
cdr3_aa: CASSSPSGLQNTEAFF

j_call: TRBJ2-2
clone_size: many
v_call: TRBV25-1
cdr3_length: 15
cdr3_aa: CASSASRGPTGELFF

j_call: TRBJ2-5
clone_size: many
v_call: TRBV7-7
cdr3_length: 15
cdr3_aa: CASTQGAGNQETQYF

j_call: TRBJ2-3
clone_size: few
v_call: TRBV6-5
cdr3_length: 16
cdr3_aa: CASSYVTSGGTDTQYF

j_call: TRBJ2-1
clone_size: .
v_call: TRBV27
cdr3_length: 14
cdr3_aa: CAARLAGSYNEQFF